This is a list of T cell receptor beta chains from one sample in a study of cytomegalovirus exposure and HLA in healthy donors. Clones were read by immunoSEQ multiplex PCR, and TCRdb kept only the in-frame ones, dropping some. Here the sample spans fewer than 250,000 clones, about 84% being singletons. The sequencing sample was made of PBMCs. The origin of the receptors is a woman younger than 30 in good health and CMV-seronegative. CDR3s include the opening cysteine and the closing phenylalanine or tryptophan. Clone size is not always given. Where it is, it says once, few, many or a class for expanded clones.

V	J	size	CDR3
TRBV2	TRBJ1-2	-	CASRERTGEAYGYTF
TRBV30	TRBJ2-6	-	CAWSSGTGVSGANVLTF
TRBV29-1	TRBJ2-7	-	CSVINGQGRNEQYF
TRBV6-6	TRBJ1-2	-	CASSPWEIIYGYTF
TRBV7-6	TRBJ2-1	-	CASNPLAGAVEQFF
TRBV2	TRBJ2-1	-	CASSEMRQIGEQFF
TRBV9	TRBJ1-3	-	CASSVGAQPPRSGNTIYF
TRBV10-3	TRBJ1-1	-	CAISGVGGNTEAFF
TRBV10-3	TRBJ2-3	-	CAISSNTGEGGTDTQYF
TRBV6-5	TRBJ1-1	once	CASSTGTDIPEAFF